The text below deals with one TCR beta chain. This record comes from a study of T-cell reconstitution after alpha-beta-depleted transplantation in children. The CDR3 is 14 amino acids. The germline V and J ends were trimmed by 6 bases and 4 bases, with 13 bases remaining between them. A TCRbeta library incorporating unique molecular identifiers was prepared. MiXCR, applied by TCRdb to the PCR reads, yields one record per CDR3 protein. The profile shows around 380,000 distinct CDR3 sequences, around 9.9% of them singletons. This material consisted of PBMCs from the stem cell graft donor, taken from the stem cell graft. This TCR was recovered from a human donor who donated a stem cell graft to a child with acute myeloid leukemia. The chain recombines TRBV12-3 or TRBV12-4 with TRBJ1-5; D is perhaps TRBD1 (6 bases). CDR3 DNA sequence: TGTGCCAGCAGCCCCACAGGGTGGAATCAGCCCCAGCATTTT. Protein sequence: CASSPTGWNQPQHF.